This T cell receptor beta chain emerged from a study of CD8 T cells in ankylosing spondylitis. Points from the study as a whole: A subset of motif variants has previously been described in the synovial fluid and blood of reactive arthritis. Disease-linked clones bore a CD8+ phenotype, appearing relatively rarely in peripheral blood. Blood of patients with ankylosing spondylitis appeared to be characterized by a TCR beta motif of seven or eight highly homologous variants. Clones linked to disease were reported to show significant enrichment in matched ankylosing spondylitis synovial fluid.

CDR3 length: 14 amino acids. V was trimmed by 0 bases and J by 4 bases, leaving 11 bases between them. The germline V gene encodes CDR1 DFQATT and CDR2 SNEGSKA (reference sequence). Library preparation for TCR beta used quantitative 5'-RACE with molecular barcodes. TCRdb passed the 5' RACE reads through MiXCR, listing each CDR3 protein once. In the table there are 750,000 to 850,000 distinct CDR3 sequences, about an eighth of which are singletons. Worth noting for this clonotype: Its specificity is unknown.

The TCR comes from a male donor with ankylosing spondylitis. The sequenced sample consisted of blood, either unsorted or a sorted T cell fraction (not recorded which). The rearrangement uses TRBV20-1 and TRBJ2-3, with D possibly TRBD2 on 5 matching bases. The chain's CDR3 is CSARDFGSPDTQYF. In DNA, the CDR3 is TGCAGTGCTAGAGATTTTGGGAGTCCAGATACGCAGTATTTT.